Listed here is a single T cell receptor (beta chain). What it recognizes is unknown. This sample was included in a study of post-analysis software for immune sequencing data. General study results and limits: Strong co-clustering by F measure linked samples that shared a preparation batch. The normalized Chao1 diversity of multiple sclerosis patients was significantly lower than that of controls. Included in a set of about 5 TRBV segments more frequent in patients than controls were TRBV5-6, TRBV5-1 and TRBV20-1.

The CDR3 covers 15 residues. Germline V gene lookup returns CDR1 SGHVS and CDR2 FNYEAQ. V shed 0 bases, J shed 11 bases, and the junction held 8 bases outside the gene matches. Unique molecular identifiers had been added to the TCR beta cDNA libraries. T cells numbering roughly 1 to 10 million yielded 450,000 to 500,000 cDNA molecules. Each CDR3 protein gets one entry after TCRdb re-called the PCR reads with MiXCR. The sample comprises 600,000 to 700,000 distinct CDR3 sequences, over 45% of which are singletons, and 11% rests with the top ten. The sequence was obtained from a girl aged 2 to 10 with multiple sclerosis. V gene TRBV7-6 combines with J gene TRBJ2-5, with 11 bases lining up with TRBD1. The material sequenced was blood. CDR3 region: CASSLAGQGGGEQYF. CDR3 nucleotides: TGTGCCAGCAGCTTAGCGGGACAGGGGGGAGGTGAGCAGTACTTC.